The source of this T cell receptor (beta chain) is a study of cytomegalovirus exposure and HLA in healthy donors. This CDR3 spans 15 amino acids. Germline trimming cut 4 bases from V and 3 bases from J; bases unmatched to any gene: 5. CDR1 is GTSNPN and CDR2 is SVGIG in the germline V gene (reference sequence). The primer mix had 60 Vbeta and 13 Jbeta primers. Authors' processing steps: Counted up in a later analysis, unique TCR beta chains came to about 80 million, with some 9.9 million shared. TCRdb keeps only in-frame clones here, not all; method: immunoSEQ multiplex PCR. Clonal size and the V and J genes are those of that table, whereas D and trimming came from the DNA. The repertoire holds 180,000 or so clones, with roughly a tenth as singletons. Study-wide points: The study flagged fewer than 200 TCR beta chains as cytomegalovirus-associated.

This clone was detected only a few times. No antigen is known for it. This sequence originates from a woman between 25 and 40 years old in good health and CMV-seropositive. Sample: PBMCs. This chain joins TRBV30 and TRBJ2-3; 12 bases map to TRBD2. Here the CDR3 reads CAWKTSGSSTDTQYF. CDR3 nucleotides: TGTGCCTGGAAGACTAGCGGGAGCTCTACAGATACGCAGTATTTT.